These T cell receptor beta chains were read from a single sample in a study of lymphopenia after photon versus proton radiotherapy. Using immunoSEQ multiplex PCR, the repertoire was profiled, and TCRdb retains in-frame clones only, with some absent. Of 150,000 to 200,000 clones in the sample, approximately 91% were seen once. This specimen consisted of peripheral blood, obtained from a patient treated with photon-based radiotherapy. The receptors originated from a man aged 50 to 60 with gastric cancer. CDR3s include the opening cysteine and the closing phenylalanine or tryptophan. The D gene is left open where the match is weak. Clone size is stated in some rows and not others, as once, few, many or a class when expanded.

V,size,D,J,DNA,CDR3
TRBV9,.,.,TRBJ2-5,TGTGCCAGCAGCGTAGATCCGAGGGGGACCCAGTACTTC,CASSVDPRGTQYF
TRBV19,.,TRBD2,TRBJ2-1,TGTGCCAGTAAGCGGGAGAGCTCCTACAATGAGCAGTTCTTC,CASKRESSYNEQFF
TRBV5-1,.,.,TRBJ1-2,TGCGCCAGCAGCCCTATGCGGGCAGGGTCCGATGGCTACACCTTC,CASSPMRAGSDGYTF
TRBV4-2,once,TRBD1,TRBJ1-4,TGTGCCAGCAGCCAATTTACAGGGGGGACTAATGAAAAACTGTTTTTT,CASSQFTGGTNEKLFF
TRBV11-2,.,TRBD2,TRBJ2-1,TGTGCCAGCACTGAGCGGGAGGGCCGCAATGAGCAGTTCTTC,CASTEREGRNEQFF
TRBV19,.,TRBD2,TRBJ2-3,TGTGCCAGTAGTATAGGGAAGGTGGTAGCGGGAGGCGTGCGGGGAGATACGCAGTATTTT,CASSIGKVVAGGVRGDTQYF
TRBV18,.,.,TRBJ2-7,TGTGCCAGCTCACCAGGCAGCTACGAGCAGTACTTC,CASSPGSYEQYF
TRBV29-1,.,.,TRBJ2-1,TGCAGCGTTGAAAGAGTTGAGCAGTTCTTC,CSVERVEQFF
TRBV7-2,.,.,TRBJ2-1,TGTGCCAGCGGAATGGTGTACAATGAGCAGTTCTTC,CASGMVYNEQFF
TRBV5-1,.,.,TRBJ1-2,TGCGCCAGCAGCCGGGGGAGTCTTAACTATGGCTACACCTTC,CASSRGSLNYGYTF